The clone carrying this T cell receptor beta chain has at least ten counts. The antigen remains unidentified. The data belong to a study of T cells in Graves' hyperthyroidism and ophthalmopathy. Germline V lookup: CDR1 SGDLS, CDR2 YYNGEE. This CDR3 comprises 16 residues. The V and J ends lost 0 bases and 2 bases respectively, with 9 bases between them. RNA transcripts provided the source from which TCR beta CDR3 regions were amplified. Researchers ran a first-round RT-PCR on the TCR CDR3 using the HTBI primer set. A single record per CDR3 protein comes from TCRdb applying MiXCR to the multiplex PCR reads. The sample contains 650,000 to 800,000 distinct CDR3 sequences, 45% of which appear only once. General observations from the study: In blood, most of the thyroid clonotypes expanded above 0.001 were also present.

This clonotype was obtained from an adult man with Graves' disease, either hyperthyroidism or ophthalmopathy (not recorded which). The V call is TRBV9, the J call TRBJ2-6; D is possibly TRBD1 or TRBD2 (5 bases each). The material sequenced was peripheral blood or thyroid tissue (not recorded which). CDR3 in amino acids: CASSVVEGPGANVLTF. In nucleotides, the CDR3 is TGTGCCAGCAGCGTAGTCGAGGGGCCTGGGGCCAACGTCCTGACTTTC.